The rows below give T cell receptor beta chains drawn from one sample of a study of blood T cell repertoires in COVID-19. Here immunoSEQ multiplex PCR was the method, and the copy in TCRdb shows in-frame clones only, minus some. The sample records about 80,000 clones, 70% to 90% being singletons. Sequencing was performed on peripheral blood. These receptor sequences come from a man in his fifties or sixties with COVID-19, enrolled during active disease. Both conserved end residues are part of each CDR3. Each record gives: CDR3 length, clone size, D gene, J gene, V gene, CDR3 protein, CDR3 DNA. The D gene is left open where the match is weak. Size values are once, few and many counts, or a class for expanded clones, and some rows have none.

14 | once | . | TRBJ2-1 | TRBV7-2 | CASSFSSALNEQFF | TGTGCCAGCAGCTTTTCTAGCGCCTTAAATGAGCAGTTCTTC
16 | . | TRBD2 | TRBJ2-3 | TRBV19 | CASSSRTSGNRDTQYF | TGTGCCAGTAGTTCCCGGACTAGCGGGAACCGAGATACGCAGTATTTT
13 | . | . | TRBJ2-2 | TRBV3-1/TRBV3-2 | CASSPSGAGELFF | TGTGCCAGCAGCCCTTCGGGGGCCGGGGAGCTGTTTTTT
12 | . | TRBD1 | TRBJ2-1 | TRBV9 | CASSVGTTGLFF | TGTGCCAGCAGCGTAGGGACGACAGGGTTGTTCTTC
14 | few | . | TRBJ1-2 | TRBV6-5 | CASSRTNRVRGYTF | TGTGCCAGCAGCCGAACCAACAGGGTCCGGGGCTACACCTTC
16 | . | . | TRBJ2-2 | TRBV4-3 | CASSQSTSFDTGELFF | TGCGCCAGCAGCCAATCTACTAGCTTCGACACCGGGGAGCTGTTTTTT
13 | few | . | TRBJ2-7 | TRBV28 | CASKGQGAGEQYF | TGTGCCAGCAAAGGCCAAGGGGCAGGGGAGCAGTACTTC
15 | . | TRBD2 | TRBJ2-7 | TRBV5-1 | CASRRTSGSRYEQYF | TGCGCCAGCAGACGGACTAGCGGGAGTCGGTACGAGCAGTACTTC
14 | . | . | TRBJ1-5 | TRBV21-1 | CASSILQGNQPQHF | TGTGCCAGCAGCATATTACAGGGAAATCAGCCCCAGCATTTT
19 | few | TRBD2 | TRBJ2-1 | TRBV29-1 | CSVVTGLAGGTSSYNEQFF | TGCAGCGTTGTTACGGGACTAGCGGGAGGTACCAGCTCCTACAATGAGCAGTTCTTC
14 | . | TRBD1 | TRBJ2-7 | TRBV27 | CASGGTGGAYEQYF | TGTGCCAGCGGGGGAACAGGGGGCGCCTACGAGCAGTACTTC
15 | . | TRBD1 | TRBJ2-4 | TRBV6-2/TRBV6-3 | CASSPLRTGKNIQYF | TGTGCCAGCAGTCCCCTCAGGACAGGAAAAAACATTCAGTACTTC
12 | . | TRBD1 | TRBJ1-6 | TRBV7-9 | CASSRQGQALHF | TGTGCCAGCAGCAGACAGGGGCAGGCCCTCCACTTT
14 | few | . | TRBJ2-3 | TRBV5-3 | CARDMAGSTDTQYF | TGTGCCAGAGATATGGCGGGAAGCACAGATACGCAGTATTTT
16 | . | . | TRBJ2-7 | TRBV28 | CASSFVTLARTYEQYF | TGTGCCAGCAGTTTTGTAACCCTAGCGAGAACCTACGAGCAGTACTTC
15 | once | TRBD2 | TRBJ2-1 | TRBV19 | CASSNTASGRNEQFF | TGTGCCAGTAGTAATACGGCTAGCGGGAGGAATGAGCAGTTCTTC
13 | . | . | TRBJ2-4 | TRBV20-1 | CSASEGALNIQYF | TGCAGTGCTAGTGAGGGAGCGCTAAACATTCAGTACTTC
13 | . | . | TRBJ1-4 | TRBV30 | CAYSGRANEKLFF | TGTGCCTACTCAGGCAGGGCTAATGAAAAACTGTTTTTT
14 | . | . | TRBJ1-5 | TRBV5-5 | CASSRGGLDQPQHF | TGTGCCAGCAGCCGGGGGGGGCTCGATCAGCCCCAGCATTTT
14 | . | . | TRBJ2-3 | TRBV5-1 | CASSWRTDTDTQYF | TGCGCCAGCAGCTGGAGGACAGACACAGATACGCAGTATTTT
14 | . | TRBD1 | TRBJ2-2 | TRBV18 | CASSRTGGPGELFF | TGTGCCAGCTCACGGACAGGGGGCCCCGGGGAGCTGTTTTTT
16 | . | . | TRBJ1-3 | TRBV5-5 | CASSLGHLVSGNTIYF | TGTGCCAGCAGCTTGGGACATCTTGTTTCTGGAAACACCATATATTTT
15 | . | . | TRBJ2-5 | TRBV25-1 | CASTLGVDAQETQYF | TGTGCCAGCACCCTAGGGGTGGACGCCCAAGAGACCCAGTACTTC
15 | . | TRBD1 | TRBJ1-5 | TRBV5-1 | CASSHQGDRNQPQHF | TGCGCCAGCAGCCACCAGGGGGATCGCAATCAGCCCCAGCATTTT
13 | few | . | TRBJ2-7 | TRBV27 | CASSSRHNYEQYF | TGTGCCAGCAGTTCCCGCCACAACTACGAGCAGTACTTC
12 | . | . | TRBJ1-2 | TRBV28 | CASSFRLYGYTF | TGTGCCAGCAGTTTCCGACTTTATGGCTACACCTTC
17 | . | TRBD1 | TRBJ2-3 | TRBV2 | CASTSLWGQKNTDTQYF | TGTGCCAGCACAAGCCTCTGGGGACAGAAGAACACAGATACGCAGTATTTT
13 | once | TRBD1 | TRBJ1-1 | TRBV12-3/TRBV12-4 | CASSLGDRAEAFF | TGTGCCAGCAGTTTAGGGGACAGGGCTGAAGCTTTCTTT
16 | once | . | TRBJ2-6 | TRBV5-4 | CASSLALSSGANVLTF | TGTGCCAGCAGCTTGGCCTTGAGCTCTGGGGCCAACGTCCTGACTTTC
18 | . | TRBD2 | TRBJ2-3 | TRBV28 | CASSFLRTSGSSADTQYF | TGTGCCAGCAGTTTCCTGAGGACTAGCGGGAGTTCTGCAGATACGCAGTATTTT
14 | . | TRBD2 | TRBJ2-1 | TRBV13 | CASRASGSYNEQFF | TGTGCCAGCAGGGCTAGCGGGAGCTACAATGAGCAGTTCTTC
14 | . | TRBD1 | TRBJ1-5 | TRBV19 | CASSPGQDFQPQHF | TGTGCCAGTAGTCCGGGACAGGACTTTCAGCCCCAGCATTTT
15 | . | . | TRBJ1-5 | TRBV19 | CASSVGGTSNQPQHF | TGTGCCAGTAGTGTCGGGGGTACGAGCAATCAGCCCCAGCATTTT
14 | few | . | TRBJ1-4 | TRBV4-1 | CASSRPPLKEKLFF | TGCGCCAGCAGCCGCCCTCCACTAAAGGAAAAACTGTTTTTT
15 | . | . | TRBJ1-2 | TRBV27 | CASSLRAGSVNGYTF | TGTGCCAGCAGTTTAAGAGCAGGGTCAGTAAATGGCTACACCTTC
14 | . | . | TRBJ1-6 | TRBV7-8 | CASSLLGEASPLHF | TGTGCCAGCAGCTTACTAGGGGAGGCGTCACCCCTCCACTTT
15 | . | . | TRBJ2-7 | TRBV27 | CASRQYPLVVYEQYF | TGTGCCAGCAGACAATACCCCCTAGTTGTCTACGAGCAGTACTTC
13 | . | TRBD1 | TRBJ2-7 | TRBV9 | CASSVDRGDEQYF | TGTGCCAGCAGCGTAGACAGGGGCGACGAGCAGTACTTC
15 | . | TRBD1 | TRBJ1-1 | TRBV9 | CASSWTGGPGSEAFF | TGTGCCAGCAGCTGGACAGGGGGCCCAGGGAGTGAAGCTTTCTTT
14 | . | . | TRBJ1-1 | TRBV19 | CASSGRAGAGVAFF | TGTGCCAGTAGCGGGAGGGCCGGGGCCGGCGTGGCTTTCTTT
14 | . | TRBD1 | TRBJ1-2 | TRBV6-5 | CASFPPQGGYGYTF | TGTGCCAGCTTTCCACCTCAGGGGGGCTATGGCTACACCTTC
16 | . | . | TRBJ2-1 | TRBV5-1 | CASSLAWTNFIDEQFF | TGCGCCAGCAGCTTGGCCTGGACTAATTTCATCGATGAGCAGTTCTTC
11 | . | TRBD1 | TRBJ1-2 | TRBV5-6 | CASSDRGGYTF | TGTGCCAGCAGCGACAGGGGTGGCTACACCTTC
13 | . | . | TRBJ1-6 | TRBV12-3/TRBV12-4 | CASSLAGLGPLHF | TGTGCCAGCAGTTTAGCCGGGTTAGGACCCCTCCACTTT
15 | . | . | TRBJ1-6 | TRBV28 | CASKETPSYNSPLHF | TGTGCCAGCAAAGAGACACCCTCCTATAATTCACCCCTCCACTTT
15 | . | . | TRBJ1-1 | TRBV21-1 | CASSKEDRWGTEAFF | TGTGCCAGCAGCAAAGAGGACAGGTGGGGCACTGAAGCTTTCTTT
15 | . | . | TRBJ2-5 | TRBV5-1 | CASSLEGEGVETQYF | TGCGCCAGCAGCTTGGAGGGAGAGGGGGTAGAGACCCAGTACTTC
13 | . | TRBD1 | TRBJ1-2 | TRBV3-1/TRBV3-2 | CASSQTGGYGYTF | TGTGCCAGCAGCCAAACAGGGGGTTATGGCTACACCTTC